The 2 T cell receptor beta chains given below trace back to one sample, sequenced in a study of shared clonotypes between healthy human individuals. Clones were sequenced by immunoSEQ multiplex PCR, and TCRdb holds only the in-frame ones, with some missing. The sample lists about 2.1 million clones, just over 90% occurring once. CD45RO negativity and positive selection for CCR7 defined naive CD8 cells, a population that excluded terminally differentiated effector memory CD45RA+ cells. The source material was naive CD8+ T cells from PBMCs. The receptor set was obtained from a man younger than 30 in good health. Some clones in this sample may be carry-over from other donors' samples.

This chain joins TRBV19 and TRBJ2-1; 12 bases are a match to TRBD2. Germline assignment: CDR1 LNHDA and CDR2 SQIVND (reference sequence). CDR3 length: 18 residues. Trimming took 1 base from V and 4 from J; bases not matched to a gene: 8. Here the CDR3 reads CASSIVRLAGGPYNEQFF. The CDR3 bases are TGTGCCAGTAGTATAGTCCGGCTAGCGGGAGGGCCGTACAATGAGCAGTTCTTC.

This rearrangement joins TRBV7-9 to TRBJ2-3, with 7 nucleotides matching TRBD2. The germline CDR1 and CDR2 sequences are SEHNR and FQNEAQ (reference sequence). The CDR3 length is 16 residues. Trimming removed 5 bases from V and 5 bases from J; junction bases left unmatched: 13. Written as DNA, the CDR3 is TGTGCCAGCAGCCGAGCCTTAGCGGGTCTGGGAGATACGCAGTATTTT. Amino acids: CASSRALAGLGDTQYF.